Included here is one T cell receptor beta chain sequence, with context. Antigen: not known. This sample was taken from a study of cytomegalovirus exposure and HLA in healthy donors. Study-level findings and limits: The study designated 160 or so TCR beta chains cytomegalovirus-associated. While the bulk of TCR sequences proved rare, some public TCRs turned up in many donors. Later, an analysis found that TCR clusters from the first cohort tended to co-occur in the 95 to 150 validation repertoires.

From germline, CDR1 is ENHRY and CDR2 SYGVKD. With 11 bases removed from V and 4 bases from J, the gap between germline ends came to 18 bases. The CDR3 covers 13 residues. The repertoire was sequenced with immunoSEQ multiplex PCR; TCRdb's copy has only in-frame clones and lacks some. Among 65,000 to 70,000 clones, roughly nine tenths were seen once, and the ten largest hold roughly 3.1%. The V call is TRBV10-3, the J call TRBJ2-7, with D possibly matching TRBD2 (5 bases). This receptor was obtained from a man in his late teens or twenties in good health and CMV-seronegative. The specimen was PBMCs. The CDR3 is CASRQPPGYEQYF. The DNA for the CDR3 is TGTGCCTCCAGGCAGCCCCCGGGGTACGAGCAGTACTTC.